A single sample is the source of the 32 T cell receptor beta chains below, sequenced in a study of blood T cell repertoires in COVID-19. TCRdb keeps only in-frame clones here, not all; method: immunoSEQ multiplex PCR. The table has 130,000 to 150,000 clones, around 80% seen once. Sequencing input: peripheral blood. These receptors all come from a man between 60 and 70 years old with acute or convalescent COVID-19.

This chain joins TRBV3-1 (or the pseudogene TRBV3-2) and TRBJ1-3; TRBD1 matches at 11 bases. V lost 5 bases to trimming and J lost 0 bases; unmatched junction nucleotides: 6. Germline loops: CDR1 LGHDT, CDR2 YNNKEL (reference sequence). This CDR3 contains 17 residues. CDR3 bases: TGTGCCAGCAGCTCGGGACAGGGGGGAATCTCTGGAAACACCATATATTTT. Amino acids: CASSSGQGGISGNTIYF.

This clone was observed a single time. An end of the junction does not agree with germline; a read error may underlie this. The V gene is TRBV18, the J gene TRBJ1-2; D remains unclear. The germline V gene has CDR1 KGHSH and CDR2 LQKENI. The CDR3 is made up of 14 amino acids. The CDR3 sequence is CASSPNRAASGYTF. CDR3 nucleotides: TGTGCCAGCTCACCCAATCGGGCGGCGAGCGGCTATACCTTC.

The chain uses TRBV5-1 and TRBJ1-2, with TRBD1 matching over 8 bases. The CDR3 is 17 residues long. Germline-derived CDR1 and CDR2 are SGHRS and YFSETQ. V lost 0 bases to trimming and J lost 8 bases; unmatched junction nucleotides: 15. The CDR3 DNA is TGCGCCAGCAGCTTGGGTGCAGGGGGCTTCGAAACTAGAGGCTACACCTTC. Amino acid sequence: CASSLGAGGFETRGYTF. Drawing the rest from reference TRBV5-1 and TRBJ1-2, the complete variable domain is KAGVTQTPRYLIKTRGQQVTLSCSPISGHRSVSWYQQTPGQGLQFLFEYFSETQRNKGNFPGRFSGRQFSNSRSEMNVSTLELGDSALYLCASSLGAGGFETRGYTFGSGTRLTVV.

The chain employs TRBV2 and TRBJ1-1, with 7 bases aligning to TRBD1. Germline V gene data show CDR1 as SNHLY and CDR2 as FYNNEI. V trimming: 5 bases; J trimming: 6 bases; junction bases outside the gene matches: 6. The CDR3 covers 13 residues. CDR3 in amino acids: CASSRDSFAEAFF. CDR3 nucleotide sequence: TGTGCCAGCAGTAGGGACAGTTTCGCTGAAGCTTTCTTT.

The chain is built from TRBV18 and TRBJ2-3; possibly TRBD2 for D (5 bases). The CDR3 extends over 15 amino acids. Germline V gene sequence: CDR1 KGHSH, CDR2 LQKENI. V shed 5 bases and J shed 2 bases, with 14 bases lying between them. CDR3 protein: CASSTQLVFTDTQYF. CDR3 coding DNA: TGTGCCAGCTCAACCCAACTAGTCTTCACAGATACGCAGTATTTT. The full variable domain, in which reference TRBV18 and TRBJ2-3 provide the parts outside the CDR3, is NAGVMQNPRHLVRRRGQEARLRCSPMKGHSHVYWYRQLPEEGLKFMVYLQKENIIDESGMPKERFSAEFPKEGPSILRIQQVVRGDSAAYFCASSTQLVFTDTQYFGPGTRLTVL.

V is TRBV10-3 and J is TRBJ1-2; a weak D match, TRBD1 (5 bases). The germline V gene encodes CDR1 ENHRY and CDR2 SYGVKD. Trimming cost V 6 bases and J 2 bases, with 13 bases left between them. CDR3 size: 14 residues. The CDR3 spells CAISGRDPNYGYTF. As DNA, the CDR3 is TGTGCCATCAGCGGCAGGGATCCCAACTATGGCTACACCTTC.

The J gene is TRBJ1-5, the V gene TRBV5-6, with TRBD1 matching over 9 bases. CDR1 is SGHDT, CDR2 YYEEEE, per germline. The CDR3 consists of 15 residues. J was trimmed by 5 bases and V by 2 bases; bases with no gene match: 5. The CDR3 DNA reads TGTGCCAGCAGCTTCGGACAGGGGCCTCATCAGCCCCAGCATTTT. Its translation: CASSFGQGPHQPQHF.

This rearrangement joins TRBV6-6 to TRBJ2-7; D is perhaps TRBD2 (6 bases). Trimming shortened V by 2 bases and J by 5 bases, and 19 bases separated the two germline ends. The CDR3 spans 16 residues. CDR1 MNHNY and CDR2 SVGAGI come from the germline V gene (reference sequence). For the CDR3, the DNA is TGTGCCAGCAGTTACGCCGGGTGGGGGGATGCGGACGAGCAGTACTTC. Protein: CASSYAGWGDADEQYF.

The rearrangement uses TRBV4-3 and TRBJ2-3; a weak D match, TRBD1 (6 bases). V was cut by 0 bases and J by 0 bases, with 22 bases left in between. CDR3 size: 20 residues. The germline CDR1 and CDR2 sequences are LGHNA and YSLEER. In DNA, the CDR3 is TGCGCCAGCAGCCAAGATGGGGTCCCAACAGGGAGTCTTAGCACAGATACGCAGTATTTT. Amino acid sequence: CASSQDGVPTGSLSTDTQYF.

CDR3 loop: CASSGRGSNQPQHF. DNA of the CDR3: TGTGCCAGCAGTGGCAGGGGTAGCAATCAGCCCCAGCATTTT. The J gene is TRBJ1-5, the V gene TRBV25-1; D might be TRBD1 (6 bases). Deletions cut 4 bases from V and 0 bases from J, with 7 bases between. Germline loops: CDR1 MGHDK, CDR2 SYGVNS. The length of the CDR3 is 14 residues.

The rearrangement links TRBV19 to TRBJ1-5; 11 bases fit TRBD1. The CDR3 sequence is 16 residues long. The V gene's germline CDR1 is LNHDA and CDR2 SQIVND (reference sequence). Trimming at V came to 5 bases and at J to 2 bases, leaving 5 bases not matched to a gene. The CDR3 here is CASSPWTGGGNQPQHF. CDR3 nucleotide sequence: TGTGCCAGTAGTCCCTGGACAGGGGGCGGCAATCAGCCCCAGCATTTT.

In its sample, this clone was seen once. The chain has TRBV4-1 and TRBJ2-1, with 7 bases lining up with TRBD1. Unmatched junction bases numbered 10, after V lost 3 bases and J lost 2 bases. Germline assignment: CDR1 MGHRA and CDR2 YSYEKL. This CDR3 is 17 amino acids long. The CDR3 sequence: CASSQDPTGAPYNEQFF. CDR3 DNA: TGCGCCAGCAGCCAGGATCCCACAGGGGCACCCTACAATGAGCAGTTCTTC.

The CDR3 region has the DNA TGTGCCAGCAGCTTGGACACGGGAGTGAACGAGCAGTACTTC. This gives the protein CASSLDTGVNEQYF. J is TRBJ2-7 and V is TRBV5-4, with D maybe TRBD2 (6 bases). V was clipped by 0 bases and J by 5 bases, with 12 bases between them. Germline CDR1 is SGHNT and CDR2 is YYREEE (reference sequence). The CDR3 consists of 14 residues.

The chain joins TRBV28 to TRBJ2-5, with 7 positions matching TRBD1. The junction had 5 bases not matched to a gene; V was cut back by 6 bases and J by 1 base. This CDR3 contains 14 residues. From germline, CDR1 is MDHEN and CDR2 SYDVKM. In DNA, the CDR3 is TGTGCCAGCAGGGGAAGGGGGCCCCAAGAGACCCAGTACTTC. Translation: CASRGRGPQETQYF.

This sequence joins TRBV7-3 and TRBJ2-6; a possible D gene is TRBD2 (6 bases). Germline assignment: CDR1 SGHTA and CDR2 FQGTGA. The CDR3 has 13 amino acids. V lost 10 bases and J 1 base, leaving 8 bases between the germline ends. This chain's CDR3 is CATGRSGANVLTF. CDR3 bases: TGTGCCACAGGGAGGTCTGGGGCCAACGTCCTGACTTTC. Together with reference TRBV7-3 and TRBJ2-6, the CDR3 gives the full variable domain: GAGVSQTPSNKVTEKGKYVELRCDPISGHTALYWYRQSLGQGPEFLIYFQGTGAADDSGLPNDRFFAVRPEGSVSTLKIQRTERGDSAVYLCATGRSGANVLTFGAGSRLTVL.

The table lists this clone with a few counts. The V call is TRBV7-2, the J call TRBJ2-7; 8 bases line up with TRBD2. Germline trimming cut 4 bases from V and 0 bases from J; bases unmatched to any gene: 8. In germline, CDR1 is SGHTA, CDR2 FQGNSA. The CDR3 is 16 residues long. The CDR3 spells CASSSSGSGTSYEQYF. CDR3 coding DNA: TGTGCCAGCAGCTCATCTGGTAGCGGGACCTCCTACGAGCAGTACTTC.

This chain connects TRBV10-2 to TRBJ1-5; D is unclear. Germline values: CDR1 WSHSY, CDR2 SAAADI. V was pared by 7 bases and J by 9 bases, with 19 bases between. The CDR3 is 14 residues long. The CDR3 loop reads CASTSGSPEGPQHF. The CDR3, as DNA: TGCGCCAGCACTTCCGGCAGCCCGGAGGGGCCCCAGCATTTT.

The chain has TRBV7-3 and TRBJ2-5, with TRBD1 matching 8 bases. Germline V gene sequence: CDR1 SGHTA, CDR2 FQGTGA. V shed 1 base, J shed 3 bases, and the junction held 1 base outside the gene matches. This CDR3 is built from 14 residues. The CDR3 sequence is CASSLKTGEETQYF. CDR3 nucleotides: TGTGCCAGCAGCTTAAAGACAGGGGAAGAGACCCAGTACTTC.

The rearrangement uses TRBV27 and TRBJ2-1, with D maybe TRBD1 (6 bases). Trimming pared 0 bases from V and 6 bases from J, leaving 12 bases between. The length of the CDR3 is 15 residues. Germline V CDR1 and CDR2: MNHEY, SMNVEV (reference sequence). The CDR3 here is CASSLSPTGSNEQFF. The CDR3 DNA reads TGTGCCAGCAGTTTATCCCCGACAGGTTCCAATGAGCAGTTCTTC.

The chain joins TRBV13 to TRBJ2-1, with TRBD2 matching over 10 bases. Germline CDR1 PRHDT, CDR2 FYEKMQ (reference sequence). This CDR3 comprises 16 residues. V shed 4 bases, J shed 3 bases, and the junction held 6 bases outside the gene matches. CDR3 in amino acids: CASSSEREGRYNEQFF. As DNA, the CDR3 is TGTGCCAGCAGCTCGGAGCGGGAGGGCCGCTACAATGAGCAGTTCTTC.

The V call is TRBV27, the J call TRBJ1-5; 8 bases map to TRBD1. CDR1 is MNHEY, CDR2 SMNVEV, per germline (reference sequence). Trimming cost V 6 bases and J 0 bases; bases outside gene matches: 19. The CDR3 is 20 residues long. Here the CDR3 reads CASSRRPGTGHLGSNQPQHF. The CDR3 DNA reads TGTGCCAGCAGCCGCCGACCCGGGACAGGACACCTGGGTAGCAATCAGCCCCAGCATTTT.

The chain is built from TRBV6-1 and TRBJ2-1, with 8 positions matching TRBD1. The ends lost 0 bases at V and 10 bases at J; junction bases unmatched: 5. The CDR3 spans 14 residues. Germline V gives CDR1 MNHNS, CDR2 SASEGT. The CDR3 DNA follows: TGTGCCAGCAGTGAAGCAGACAGGGGAGAAGAGCAGTTCTTC. Protein sequence: CASSEADRGEEQFF.

This clone occurred once. V is TRBV2 and J is TRBJ1-6; 10 bases are shared with TRBD1. The CDR3 runs to 16 residues. Germline CDR1 reads SNHLY; CDR2 reads FYNNEI. V was clipped by 7 bases and J by 5 bases; unmatched bases: 8. In nucleotides, the CDR3 is TGTGCCAGCAAGGACAGGGGGGGGTCCCATAATTCACCCCTCCACTTT. Amino acids: CASKDRGGSHNSPLHF.

J is TRBJ2-7 and V is TRBV7-9; the match to TRBD2 covers 8 bases. Per the germline V gene, CDR1 is SEHNR and CDR2 is FQNEAQ (reference sequence). V gave up 5 bases and J gave up 2 bases; unmatched junction bases: 8. The CDR3 spans 15 residues. CDR3 loop: CASSLGGTRAYEQYF. CDR3 bases: TGTGCCAGCAGCCTGGGCGGGACTAGGGCCTACGAGCAGTACTTC.

This chain joins TRBV5-4 and TRBJ1-2; 7 bases line up with TRBD1. The trim removed 4 bases at V and 2 bases at J, leaving 5 bases unmatched. The CDR3 consists of 14 residues. Germline V gene sequence: CDR1 SGHNT, CDR2 YYREEE (reference sequence). The CDR3 is CASSIPTGNYGYTF. In DNA, the CDR3 is TGTGCCAGCAGCATTCCGACAGGGAACTATGGCTACACCTTC.

This sequence joins TRBV7-3 and TRBJ1-1; D is uncertain. This CDR3 is 13 amino acids long. Per the germline V gene, CDR1 is SGHTA and CDR2 is FQGTGA. V was shortened by 5 bases and J by 2 bases, with 9 bases between the two germline ends. The CDR3, as DNA: TGTGCCAGCAGCCAGGTTGGAAACACTGAAGCTTTCTTT. It is translated as CASSQVGNTEAFF.

Ten or more counts support this clone. This chain connects TRBV5-1 to TRBJ1-6; possibly TRBD1 for D (5 bases). Per the germline V gene, CDR1 is SGHRS and CDR2 is YFSETQ. Trimming removed 2 bases at V and 10 bases at J, with 13 bases between. This CDR3 has 14 amino acids. In DNA form, the CDR3 reads TGCGCCAGCAGCTTATTAGGGGATGAATCACCCCTCCACTTT. It encodes CASSLLGDESPLHF.

This clone appeared a single time. The J gene is TRBJ2-7, the V gene TRBV6-5; 7 nucleotides line up with TRBD1. V was pared by 5 bases and J by 2 bases, with 6 bases of the junction left unmatched. The CDR3 is 14 amino acids. CDR1 and CDR2 from the germline V gene are MNHEY and SVGAGI. CDR3 in DNA: TGTGCCAGCAGTCCTCGCCAGGGGGCCTACGAGCAGTACTTC. Amino acids: CASSPRQGAYEQYF.

The rearrangement joins TRBV19 to TRBJ2-7, with 10 bases lining up with TRBD2. V gave up 2 bases and J gave up 2 bases; unmatched junction bases: 0. The CDR3 runs 14 residues. CDR1 and CDR2 from the germline V gene are LNHDA and SQIVND (reference sequence). The CDR3 coding sequence is TGTGCCAGTAGTATAACTAGCGGGACCTACGAGCAGTACTTC. Protein sequence: CASSITSGTYEQYF.

This clone has just one count. The chain uses TRBV30 and TRBJ2-3, with 8 bases matching TRBD2. With 2 bases clipped from V and 0 bases from J, the junction kept 4 bases outside the gene matches. Germline CDR1 reads GTSNPN; CDR2 reads SVGIG (reference sequence). The CDR3 runs to 15 residues. CDR3 loop: CAWSFSGTSTDTQYF. The DNA for the CDR3 is TGTGCCTGGAGTTTTAGCGGGACTAGCACAGATACGCAGTATTTT.

V usage is TRBV7-2 and J usage is TRBJ1-2; D possibly corresponds to TRBD1 (6 bases). Germline V gene data show CDR1 as SGHTA and CDR2 as FQGNSA. The CDR3 has 13 amino acids. Trimming took off 4 bases at V and 8 bases at J, with 14 bases between the two ends. The CDR3 here is CASSSRQEEGYTF. The CDR3 nucleotides read TGTGCCAGCAGCTCCCGACAGGAGGAAGGCTACACCTTC.

V gene TRBV18 combines with J gene TRBJ1-2, with D uncertain. Looked up from germline, CDR1 is KGHSH and CDR2 is LQKENI. The CDR3 consists of 12 residues. Trimming cost V 6 bases and J 8 bases, with 13 bases left between them. The CDR3 nucleotides read TGTGCCAGCTCCCAAAGAACGAGCGGCTACACCTTC. Translating gives CASSQRTSGYTF. The full variable domain, in which reference TRBV18 and TRBJ1-2 provide the parts outside the CDR3, is NAGVMQNPRHLVRRRGQEARLRCSPMKGHSHVYWYRQLPEEGLKFMVYLQKENIIDESGMPKERFSAEFPKEGPSILRIQQVVRGDSAAYFCASSQRTSGYTFGSGTRLTVV.